This is a list of T cell receptor beta chains from one sample in a study of Graves' ophthalmopathy and Graves' hyperthyroidism. TCRdb ran MiXCR on the multiplex PCR reads and lists one entry per CDR3 protein. The table lists 350,000 to 400,000 distinct CDR3 sequences, 18% of them singletons. The sequenced sample consisted of peripheral blood. These receptors were collected from a woman under 30 with Graves' ophthalmopathy. The CDR3 runs from the conserved cysteine through the conserved F or W. D genes are given only for firm matches. Part of the rows lack a size; the others show once, few, many or a class for expanded clones.

>TRBV7-2|.|many|TRBJ1-1
CASSLVPGEITEAFF
TGTGCCAGCAGCTTAGTACCGGGGGAGATAACTGAAGCTTTCTTT
>TRBV6-1|TRBD1|many|TRBJ1-3
CASTDRVSGNTIYF
TGTGCCAGCACAGACAGGGTCTCTGGAAACACCATATATTTT
>TRBV6-1|TRBD1|many|TRBJ1-3
CASSEQGAAGNTIYF
TGTGCCAGCAGTGAACAGGGGGCGGCTGGAAACACCATATATTTT
>TRBV2|TRBD1|.|TRBJ1-1
CASSVTGGGTEAFF
TGTGCCAGCAGTGTGACAGGGGGAGGCACTGAAGCTTTCTTT
>TRBV28|.|many|TRBJ2-7
CASKVGNSYEQYF
TGTGCCAGCAAGGTCGGGAACTCCTACGAGCAGTACTTC
>TRBV6-2/TRBV6-3|.|many|TRBJ2-7
CASRSPDGEKTYEQYF
TGTGCCAGCAGGAGTCCGGACGGAGAAAAAACCTACGAGCAGTACTTC
>TRBV28|.|many|TRBJ1-3
CASSLKVFGDSNTIYF
TGTGCCAGCAGTTTAAAAGTTTTCGGGGATTCGAACACCATATATTTT
>TRBV12-3/TRBV12-4|TRBD1|.|TRBJ2-7
CASSFRTGESYEQYF
TGTGCCAGCAGCTTCAGGACAGGGGAGTCCTACGAGCAGTACTTC
>TRBV27|TRBD1|many|TRBJ2-7
CASRRQGGSYEQYF
TGTGCCAGCAGACGACAGGGGGGATCCTACGAGCAGTACTTC
>TRBV12-3/TRBV12-4|.|many|TRBJ2-5
CASSTTETQYF
TGTGCCAGCAGTACAACAGAGACCCAGTACTTC
>TRBV6-5|.|many|TRBJ2-7
CASSYPVGVASYEQYF
TGTGCCAGCAGTTACCCAGTTGGTGTAGCGAGCTACGAGCAGTACTTC
>TRBV6-1|TRBD2|.|TRBJ2-7
CASTTSGVRSYEQYF
TGTGCCAGCACCACCAGCGGGGTACGGTCCTACGAGCAGTACTTC
>TRBV13|.|many|TRBJ1-1
CASSFSPLGYTEAFF
TGTGCCAGCAGCTTCTCCCCCCTGGGGTACACTGAAGCTTTCTTT
>TRBV6-1|TRBD1|many|TRBJ1-1
CASSTGGRNTEAFF
TGTGCCAGTTCTACAGGGGGAAGGAACACTGAAGCTTTCTTT
>TRBV6-5|.|many|TRBJ1-1
CASSTREGNTEAFF
TGTGCCAGCAGTACCAGGGAAGGGAACACTGAAGCTTTCTTT
>TRBV6-1|TRBD1|.|TRBJ1-2
CASTQGVRYGYTF
TGTGCCAGCACCCAGGGGGTCCGCTATGGCTACACCTTC
>TRBV28|.|many|TRBJ1-3
CASSRRLVSRRDSENTIYF
TGTGCCAGCAGTCGAAGGCTAGTGTCCCGCAGAGATAGTGAAAACACCATATATTTT
>TRBV11-3|TRBD2|many|TRBJ2-4
CARGGVSKNIQYF
TGTGCCAGGGGAGGGGTATCCAAAAACATTCAGTACTTC
>TRBV29-1|.|many|TRBJ1-1
CSAWQGGTEAFF
TGCAGCGCCTGGCAGGGAGGCACTGAAGCTTTCTTT
>TRBV7-6|TRBD2|many|TRBJ2-7
CASSPGTRAYEQYF
TGTGCCAGCAGCCCGGGGACTAGGGCGTACGAGCAGTACTTC
>TRBV4-3|.|many|TRBJ1-1
CASSQDLGSATEAFF
TGCGCCAGCAGCCAAGATCTAGGGTCGGCCACTGAAGCTTTCTTT
>TRBV3-1|.|few|TRBJ1-5
CASSPTSGGNQPQHF
TGTGCCAGCAGTCCTACATCCGGGGGCAATCAGCCCCAGCATTTT
>TRBV12-3/TRBV12-4|TRBD1|.|TRBJ2-5
CASSRPGQGQETQYF
TGTGCCAGTAGCCGTCCGGGACAGGGCCAAGAGACCCAGTACTTC
>TRBV6-5|.|.|TRBJ2-7
CASSSPGGYEQYF
TGTGCCAGCAGTTCACCCGGAGGTTACGAGCAGTACTTC